The table lists the clone carrying this TCR beta chain with many counts. Its antigen is still unknown. This entry comes from a study of CD8 T cells in ankylosing spondylitis. Germline V gene lookup returns CDR1 SGDLS and CDR2 YYNGEE. CDR3 size: 14 residues. Trimming stripped 0 bases from V and 1 base from J, with 7 bases between. Study conclusions and caveats: The study identified a TCR beta motif of several highly homologous variants that appeared characteristic of ankylosing spondylitis blood. Clones linked to disease were reported to show significant enrichment in matched ankylosing spondylitis synovial fluid. Peripheral blood held disease-linked clones only at relatively low frequency, and these were CD8+.

Quantitative molecular-barcoded 5'-RACE generated the TCR beta libraries. From the 5' RACE reads, TCRdb called clonotypes with MiXCR, one entry per CDR3 protein. The profile shows tens of thousands of distinct CDR3 sequences, less than 3.5% of them singletons. The sample consisted of blood, either unsorted or a sorted T cell fraction (not recorded which). This sequence was found in a male donor with ankylosing spondylitis or in good health (not recorded which). The genes are TRBV9 and TRBJ1-1; D not resolved. The CDR3 loop reads CASSVAPANTEAFF. The CDR3 DNA reads TGTGCCAGCAGCGTAGCCCCGGCGAACACTGAAGCTTTCTTT. Looking up the rest from reference TRBV9 and TRBJ1-1 gives the full variable domain: DSGVTQTPKHLITATGQRVTLRCSPRSGDLSVYWYQQSLDQGLQFLIQYYNGEERAKGNILERFSAQQFPDLHSELNLSSLELGDSALYFCASSVAPANTEAFFGQGTRLTVV.